This T cell receptor beta chain was sequenced for a study of PD-1 blockade in classical Hodgkin lymphoma. Every patient relapsed after autologous stem cell transplantation, and brentuximab vedotin exposure varied. Sequencing was performed with immunoSEQ multiplex PCR; in TCRdb, only in-frame clones are kept and a portion is missing. The sample contains about 23,000 clones, about three quarters of which appear only once. Points from the study as a whole: Similar baseline diversity was found in complete responders and newly diagnosed patients. Newly diagnosed patients were reported to exhibit reduced baseline TCR diversity relative to healthy donors. Factors driving the repertoire differences, possibly disease activity or prior therapy, remain undefined. CD4+ but not CD8+ TCR diversity rose significantly by C4D1.

This clone showed up just once. Its antigen is unidentified. The ends lost 5 bases at V and 0 bases at J; junction bases unmatched: 8. Per germline, CDR1 MDHEN and CDR2 SYDVKM. The CDR3 is made up of 17 amino acids. The sample consisted of peripheral blood mononuclear cells (PBMCs), taken at baseline. V gene TRBV28 combines with J gene TRBJ1-5; 9 bases match TRBD1. This sequence was found in a human donor with classical Hodgkin lymphoma. CDR3 amino acids: CASSPQGAGYSNQPQHF. The DNA for the CDR3 is TGTGCCAGCAGTCCACAGGGGGCGGGGTATAGCAATCAGCCCCAGCATTTT.